The 5 T cell receptor beta chains listed next were all sequenced from one sample in a study of blood T cell repertoires in COVID-19. The data were produced by immunoSEQ multiplex PCR, yet TCRdb's version contains in-frame clones alone and is incomplete. The repertoire consists of about 440,000 clones, with about 85% occurring once and the leading ten covering nearly 2%. The sequenced material came from PBMCs or T cells enriched from blood (not recorded which). The receptors were gathered from a woman aged 18-35 years with acute COVID-19.

The chain links TRBV21-1 to TRBJ2-7; the table's TRBD2 call for D was not verified on the DNA. TRBV21-1 corresponds to a pseudogene. This CDR3 has 14 amino acids. The DNA of the CDR3 is TGTGCCAGCAGCTTGACTAGCGTAACCTACGAGCAGTACTTC. Translating gives CASSLTSVTYEQYF.

This clone was observed a handful of times. V and J are TRBV7-9 and TRBJ2-7; D is perhaps TRBD2 (5 bases). Trimming cost V 5 bases and J 2 bases, with 10 bases left between them. The CDR3 length is 13 residues. Germline CDR1 reads SEHNR; CDR2 reads FQNEAQ (reference sequence). CDR3 loop: CASSRLGAYEQYF. In DNA, the CDR3 is TGTGCCAGCAGCCGTCTCGGGGCCTACGAGCAGTACTTC.

This chain uses TRBV2 with TRBJ1-3, with D unresolved. The germline V and J ends were trimmed by 5 bases and 0 bases, with 5 bases remaining between them. Per germline, CDR1 SNHLY and CDR2 FYNNEI. The CDR3 consists of 13 residues. In nucleotides, the CDR3 is TGTGCCAGCAGTTCAATCTCTGGAAACACCATATATTTT. Protein product: CASSSISGNTIYF.

This chain connects TRBV3-1 (or the pseudogene TRBV3-2) to TRBJ2-1; 9 positions match TRBD2. V gave up 3 bases and J gave up 7 bases; unmatched junction bases: 10. In germline, CDR1 is LGHDT, CDR2 YNNKEL (reference sequence). The CDR3 covers 16 residues. The CDR3 region is CASSQQGSGSQNEQFF. CDR3 in DNA: TGTGCCAGCAGCCAGCAGGGTAGCGGGAGCCAGAATGAGCAGTTCTTC.

V gene TRBV28 combines with J gene TRBJ2-1, with 7 bases aligning to TRBD2. Germline V gene lookup returns CDR1 MDHEN and CDR2 SYDVKM. The ends lost 3 bases at V and 0 bases at J; junction bases unmatched: 14. The CDR3 runs 19 residues. Written as DNA, the CDR3 is TGTGCCAGCAGTTTGGGACTATCCGGGCTGGGGCGCTCCTACAATGAGCAGTTCTTC. Protein product: CASSLGLSGLGRSYNEQFF.